This TCR beta chain comes out of a study of T cell changes during pregnancy in multiple sclerosis. The CDR3 covers 14 residues. Trimming took 4 bases from V and 8 from J; bases not matched to a gene: 10. CDR1 is SGHRS and CDR2 is YFSETQ in the germline V gene. Repertoires were generated with immunoSEQ multiplex PCR, while TCRdb's copy carries only in-frame clones and drops some. The sample holds 40,000 to 60,000 clones, about 92% seen once. The starting material was CD4+ T cells from peripheral blood mononuclear cells, obtained in the third trimester of pregnancy. This clonotype was obtained from a female donor with multiple sclerosis, enrolled in a pregnancy study. V is TRBV5-1 and J is TRBJ2-3; 7 bases match TRBD1. The chain's CDR3 is CASSLRDRQVTQYF. DNA for the CDR3: TGCGCCAGCAGCCTTCGGGACAGACAGGTTACGCAGTATTTT.